What follows describes a single TCR beta chain. TCRdb redid the calling of the 5' RACE reads with MiXCR, one entry per CDR3 protein. The sample contains approximately 250,000 distinct CDR3 sequences, approximately 6.7% of which appear only once. The data originate from a study of T cells after yellow fever vaccination. The source material was CD4+ T cells sorted from PBMCs, sampled on the day of the yellow fever booster vaccination. This receptor was obtained from a man aged 25-45 years who received the YFV17D yellow fever vaccine.

The CDR3 nucleotides read TGTGCCAGCAGTCCTGTACGGGGCCACGAGCAGTACTTC. Protein: CASSPVRGHEQYF. The chain uses TRBV7-2 and TRBJ2-7, with D perhaps given as TRBD1 or TRBD2 (5 bases each). Per germline, CDR1 SGHTA and CDR2 FQGNSA. The CDR3 consists of 13 residues. The V and J ends lost 6 bases and 5 bases respectively, with 14 bases between them.